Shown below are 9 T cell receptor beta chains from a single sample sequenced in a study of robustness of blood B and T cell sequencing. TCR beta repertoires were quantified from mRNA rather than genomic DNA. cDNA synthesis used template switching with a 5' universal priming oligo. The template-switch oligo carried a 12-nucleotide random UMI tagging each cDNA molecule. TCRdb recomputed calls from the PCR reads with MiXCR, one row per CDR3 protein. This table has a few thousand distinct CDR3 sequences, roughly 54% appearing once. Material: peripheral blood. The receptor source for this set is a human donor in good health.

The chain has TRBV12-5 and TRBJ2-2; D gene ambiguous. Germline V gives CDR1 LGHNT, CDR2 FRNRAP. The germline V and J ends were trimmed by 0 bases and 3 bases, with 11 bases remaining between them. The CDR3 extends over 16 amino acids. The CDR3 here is CASGLVYGSYTGELFF. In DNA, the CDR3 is TGTGCTAGTGGTTTGGTATACGGCAGCTACACCGGGGAGCTGTTTTTT.

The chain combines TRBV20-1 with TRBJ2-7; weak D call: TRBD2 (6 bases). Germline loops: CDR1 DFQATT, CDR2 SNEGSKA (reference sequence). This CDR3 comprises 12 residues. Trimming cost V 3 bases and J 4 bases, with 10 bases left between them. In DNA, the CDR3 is TGCAGTGCTAGTGAGGGAGGTTACGAGCAGTACTTC. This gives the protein CSASEGGYEQYF.

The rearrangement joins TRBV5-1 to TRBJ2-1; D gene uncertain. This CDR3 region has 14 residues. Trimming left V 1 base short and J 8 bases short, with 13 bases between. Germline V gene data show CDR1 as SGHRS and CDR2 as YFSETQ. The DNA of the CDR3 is TGCGCCAGCAGCTTGCCCTTGGCATCTTATGAGCAGTTCTTC. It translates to CASSLPLASYEQFF.

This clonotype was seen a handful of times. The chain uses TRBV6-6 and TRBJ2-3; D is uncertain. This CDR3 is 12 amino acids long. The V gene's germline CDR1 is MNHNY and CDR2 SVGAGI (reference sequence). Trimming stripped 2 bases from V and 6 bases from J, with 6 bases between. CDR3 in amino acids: CASSYGHDTQYF. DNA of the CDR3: TGTGCCAGCAGTTACGGGCACGATACGCAGTATTTT.

CDR3: CASSLVPGGNTEAFF. CDR3 nucleotide sequence: TGCGCCAGCAGCTTGGTTCCGGGTGGGAACACTGAAGCTTTCTTT. This sequence joins TRBV5-1 and TRBJ1-1; D gene unclear. The CDR3 spans 15 residues. Germline V gene sequence: CDR1 SGHRS, CDR2 YFSETQ. V dropped 0 bases and J dropped 1 base, with 10 bases sitting between them.

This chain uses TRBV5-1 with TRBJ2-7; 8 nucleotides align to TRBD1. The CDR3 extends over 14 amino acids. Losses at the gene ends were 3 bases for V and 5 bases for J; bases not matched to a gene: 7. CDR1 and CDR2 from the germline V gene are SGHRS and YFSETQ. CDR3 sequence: CASSSGQAGHEQYF. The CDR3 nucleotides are TGCGCCAGCAGCTCGGGACAGGCGGGCCACGAGCAGTACTTC.

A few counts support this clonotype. The CDR3 sequence is CASSATGLGYGYTF. CDR3 nucleotides: TGTGCCAGCAGTGCGACGGGGCTGGGGTATGGCTACACCTTC. V gene TRBV6-4 combines with J gene TRBJ1-2; possibly TRBD1 for D (5 bases). This CDR3 is built from 14 residues. V lost 4 bases, J lost 5 bases, and 14 bases lay in between. Germline V gene data show CDR1 as MRHNA and CDR2 as SNTAGT.

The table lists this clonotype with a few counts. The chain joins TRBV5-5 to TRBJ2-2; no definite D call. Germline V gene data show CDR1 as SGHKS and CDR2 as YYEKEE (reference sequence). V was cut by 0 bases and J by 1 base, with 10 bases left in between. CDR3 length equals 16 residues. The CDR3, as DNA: TGTGCCAGCAGCTTGGGAGTCCCAGGGAACACCGGGGAGCTGTTTTTT. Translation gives CASSLGVPGNTGELFF.

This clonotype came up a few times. CDR3 region: CARSLTGLAGTDTQYF. In nucleotides, the CDR3 is TGTGCCAGAAGCTTGACGGGACTAGCGGGCACAGATACGCAGTATTTT. The rearrangement uses TRBV5-3 and TRBJ2-3, with 11 bases lining up with TRBD2. TRBV5-3 is an ORF, and what it does is uncertain. After removal of 1 base from V and 1 base from J, the junction contained 2 bases not matched to a gene. CDR3 length: 16 residues.